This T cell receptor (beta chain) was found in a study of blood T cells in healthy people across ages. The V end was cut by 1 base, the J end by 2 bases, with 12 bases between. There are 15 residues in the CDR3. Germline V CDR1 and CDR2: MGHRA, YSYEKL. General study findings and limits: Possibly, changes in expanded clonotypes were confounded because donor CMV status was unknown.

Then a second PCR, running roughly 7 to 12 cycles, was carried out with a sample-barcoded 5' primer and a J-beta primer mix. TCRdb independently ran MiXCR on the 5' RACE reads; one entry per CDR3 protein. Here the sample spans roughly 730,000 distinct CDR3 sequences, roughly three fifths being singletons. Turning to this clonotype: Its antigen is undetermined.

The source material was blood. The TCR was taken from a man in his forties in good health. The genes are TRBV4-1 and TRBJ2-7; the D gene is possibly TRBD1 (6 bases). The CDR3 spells CASSQVRGQTYEQYF. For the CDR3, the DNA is TGCGCCAGCAGCCAAGTCAGAGGACAGACCTACGAGCAGTACTTC.